One and the same sample provided the 25 T cell receptor beta chains below, sequenced in a study of T cells in Graves' hyperthyroidism and ophthalmopathy. Researchers took RNA transcripts and amplified the TCR beta CDR3 regions from them. With the HTBI primer set, the TCR CDR3 went through a first round of RT-PCR. TCRdb independently ran MiXCR on the multiplex PCR reads; one entry per CDR3 protein. The data show 400,000 to 600,000 distinct CDR3 sequences, around 20% seen once. Sequenced input: blood. These receptors came from a man aged 18 to 30 with Graves' hyperthyroidism.

This clonotype was counted ten times or more. The chain has TRBV10-3 and TRBJ1-5; the match to TRBD1 covers 7 bases. The CDR3 loop spans 12 amino acids. The germline gives CDR1 ENHRY, CDR2 SYGVKD. J lost 5 bases, V lost 10 bases, and 5 bases had no gene match. The CDR3 DNA is TGTGCCAAAAAAGACAGGGATCAGCCCCAGCATTTT. Encoded protein: CAKKDRDQPQHF.

This clonotype turned up a few times. The chain recombines TRBV12-3 or TRBV12-4 with TRBJ1-1; 8 bases are a match to TRBD1. CDR3 length: 14 residues. V lost 8 bases to trimming and J lost 0 bases; unmatched junction nucleotides: 5. The CDR3 is CASRTGKMNTEAFF. The CDR3 coding sequence is TGTGCCAGCCGGACAGGGAAGATGAACACTGAAGCTTTCTTT.

CDR3 amino acids: CASSKSGTANTGELFF. CDR3 in DNA: TGTGCCAGCAGCAAATCCGGGACAGCGAACACCGGGGAGCTGTTTTTT. This chain uses TRBV6-1 with TRBJ2-2, with TRBD1 identical over 7 bases. Germline CDR1 and CDR2: MNHNS and SASEGT. The V gene end was trimmed by 6 bases and the J gene end by 0 bases; junction bases not matched to a gene: 7. The CDR3 totals 16 residues.

This clonotype was counted ten times or more. The V gene is TRBV15, the J gene TRBJ1-5; 10 bases match TRBD1. CDR3 size: 15 residues. After removal of 5 bases from V and 3 bases from J, the junction contained 4 bases not matched to a gene. Germline CDR1 and CDR2: LNHNV and YYDKDF (reference sequence). CDR3 DNA sequence: TGTGCCACCAGCTTAGACAGGGGGCACAATCAGCCCCAGCATTTT. Encoded protein: CATSLDRGHNQPQHF.

This clonotype was detected a few times. The chain links TRBV4-2 to TRBJ1-2; D unclear. Germline V CDR1 and CDR2: LGHNA, YNFKEQ. This CDR3 comprises 13 residues. V was shortened by 4 bases and J by 6 bases, with 12 bases between the two germline ends. This chain's CDR3 is CASSPPGDHGYTF. The CDR3 DNA follows: TGTGCCAGCAGCCCGCCGGGAGATCATGGCTACACCTTC.

This chain links TRBV7-9 with TRBJ2-7; D may correspond to TRBD1 or TRBD2 (5 bases each). The CDR3 contains 13 residues. The germline V gene has CDR1 SEHNR and CDR2 FQNEAQ (reference sequence). Trimming shortened V by 5 bases and J by 0 bases, and 8 bases separated the two germline ends. The CDR3 region is CASSPGASYEQYF. The CDR3 nucleotides are TGTGCCAGCAGCCCCGGGGCCTCCTACGAGCAGTACTTC.

This clonotype appeared many times. The chain recombines TRBV6-1 with TRBJ1-1, with 9 bases aligning to TRBD1. The V and J ends lost 6 bases and 6 bases, in that order; junction bases with no gene match: 8. CDR1 MNHNS and CDR2 SASEGT come from the germline V gene. This CDR3 region has 14 residues. The chain's CDR3 is CASRPGTGTSEAFF. Written as DNA, the CDR3 is TGTGCCAGCAGGCCCGGGACAGGGACGTCTGAAGCTTTCTTT.

This clonotype was seen a handful of times. This chain connects TRBV6-5 to TRBJ2-3; D unresolved. Germline loops: CDR1 MNHEY, CDR2 SVGAGI. Between the trimmed V and J ends, which lost 4 bases and 5 bases, there was a span of 16 bases. This CDR3 has 15 amino acids. This chain's CDR3 is CASSSLTQLGDTQYF. In DNA form, the CDR3 reads TGTGCCAGCAGTTCCCTTACGCAACTGGGAGATACGCAGTATTTT.

The V gene is TRBV19, the J gene TRBJ1-6; D gene unclear. The germline CDR1 and CDR2 sequences are LNHDA and SQIVND (reference sequence). V lost 2 bases to trimming and J lost 7 bases, with 9 bases between them. The CDR3 contains 14 residues. The CDR3 region is CASSIRRENSPLHF. The CDR3 DNA reads TGTGCCAGTAGTATACGCCGGGAGAATTCACCCCTCCACTTT. Filled out from reference TRBV19 and TRBJ1-6, the complete variable domain reads DGGITQSPKYLFRKEGQNVTLSCEQNLNHDAMYWYRQDPGQGLRLIYYSQIVNDFQKGDIAEGYSVSREKKESFPLTVTSAQKNPTAFYLCASSIRRENSPLHFGNGTRLTVT.

The genes are TRBV4-1 and TRBJ1-1; 10 bases agree with TRBD1. Germline V gene data show CDR1 as MGHRA and CDR2 as YSYEKL. J was trimmed by 5 bases and V by 0 bases; bases with no gene match: 3. The CDR3 runs 15 residues. The CDR3: CASSQEWDRGTEAFF. The CDR3 nucleotides are TGCGCCAGCAGCCAAGAGTGGGACAGGGGAACTGAAGCTTTCTTT.

The CDR3 DNA follows: TGTGCCAGCAATTCGGGCTATCGGGCAGTTAATATGAACACTGAAGCTTTCTTT. Residues: CASNSGYRAVNMNTEAFF. This sequence joins TRBV11-2 and TRBJ1-1; D uncertain. CDR3 length: 18 amino acids. Trimming removed 7 bases at V and 0 bases at J, with 24 bases between. Germline V CDR1 and CDR2: SGHAT, FQNNGV.

This clonotype appeared many times. V and J are TRBV20-1 and TRBJ1-1, with unresolved D. Germline CDR1 and CDR2: DFQATT and SNEGSKA (reference sequence). V was shortened by 7 bases and J by 0 bases, with 9 bases between the two germline ends. This CDR3 spans 12 amino acids. This CDR3 reads CSDLAMNTEAFF. CDR3 coding DNA: TGCAGTGACCTCGCCATGAACACTGAAGCTTTCTTT.

This clonotype has more than one count but fewer than ten. The junction differs from germline at one of its ends, possibly a read error. The V gene is TRBV2, the J gene TRBJ1-3; D not certain. Germline CDR1 and CDR2: SNHLY and FYNNEI. The CDR3 extends over 15 amino acids. The CDR3 here is CASTLRTNSRNTIYF. In DNA form, the CDR3 reads TGTGCCAGCACCCTTCGGACCAACTCTAGAAACACCATATATTTT.

This clonotype appeared many times. The chain uses TRBV19 and TRBJ2-4; D might be TRBD1 or TRBD2, each matching 6 bases. The CDR3 length is 12 residues. V lost 4 bases and J 8 bases, leaving 9 bases between the germline ends. Germline loops: CDR1 LNHDA, CDR2 SQIVND (reference sequence). The CDR3: CASSTGEDIQYF. CDR3 nucleotides: TGTGCCAGTAGTACAGGGGAGGACATTCAGTACTTC.

V gene TRBV6-2 or TRBV6-3 combines with J gene TRBJ2-2; 7 positions match TRBD1. Germline assignment: CDR1 MNHEY and CDR2 SVGEGT. J gave up 6 bases and V 2 bases, and 12 bases lay outside the gene matches. The CDR3 extends over 17 amino acids. The CDR3 loop is CASSYAYRGEVPGELFF. DNA for the CDR3: TGTGCCAGCAGTTACGCCTACAGGGGCGAGGTCCCCGGGGAGCTGTTTTTT.

This clonotype was counted at least ten times. This chain joins TRBV11-3 and TRBJ2-7; TRBD1 is a possible D gene (6 bases). There are 12 residues in the CDR3. The V gene's germline CDR1 is SGHNT and CDR2 YENEEA. V lost 5 bases to trimming and J lost 6 bases, with 11 bases between them. CDR3 region: CASSRTVFEQYF. The CDR3 nucleotides are TGTGCCAGCAGCAGGACAGTCTTCGAGCAGTACTTC.

This clonotype has a handful of counts. A much larger clone lies a single base off, so this may be a read error. The final CDR3 position lacks the conserved phenylalanine or tryptophan, pointing to a likely read error. This chain connects TRBV2 to TRBJ1-1; no clear D gene. V was shortened by 5 bases and J by 1 base, with 11 bases between the two germline ends. The germline gives CDR1 SNHLY, CDR2 FYNNEI. This CDR3 spans 14 amino acids. CDR3 nucleotides: TGTGCCAGCAGTTACGTCCCAGAGAACACTGAAGCTTTCTAT. Translation gives CASSYVPENTEAFY.

This clonotype was counted at least ten times. The chain carries TRBV12-3 or TRBV12-4 and TRBJ1-5; D ambiguous. The CDR3 length is 12 residues. The V end lost 5 bases, the J end lost 5 bases, and 7 bases lay between the germline ends. The CDR3 DNA reads as TGTGCCAGCAGTCTATCCGATCAGCCCCAGCATTTT. Protein product: CASSLSDQPQHF.

The table lists this clonotype with many counts. The rearrangement uses TRBV12-3 or TRBV12-4 and TRBJ1-1; 8 bases align to TRBD1. The ends lost 5 bases at V and 4 bases at J; junction bases unmatched: 9. The CDR3 has 15 amino acids. CDR3 loop: CASSPSTGVGTEAFF. The CDR3 DNA is TGTGCCAGCAGTCCCTCGACAGGGGTTGGCACTGAAGCTTTCTTT.

This clonotype has at least ten counts. V usage is TRBV15 and J usage is TRBJ1-2; D uncertain. This CDR3 region has 14 residues. CDR1 and CDR2 from the germline V gene are LNHNV and YYDKDF (reference sequence). Trimming removed 2 bases at V and 8 bases at J, with 15 bases between. CDR3 protein: CATSRQSRSGGYTF. CDR3 nucleotides: TGTGCCACCAGCAGACAGTCGAGGTCCGGGGGCTACACCTTC.

This chain connects TRBV28 to TRBJ2-7; 11 bases agree with TRBD1. The length of the CDR3 is 16 residues. Germline assignment: CDR1 MDHEN and CDR2 SYDVKM. J gave up 2 bases and V 7 bases, and 10 bases lay outside the gene matches. CDR3 bases: TGTGCCAGCACCCTCCACTGGACAGGGGGCACCTACGAGCAGTACTTC. Translated, it gives CASTLHWTGGTYEQYF.

In its sample, this clonotype was seen many times. V usage is TRBV10-3 and J usage is TRBJ1-2; 7 bases map to TRBD1. Germline CDR1 and CDR2: ENHRY and SYGVKD. The CDR3 is 14 residues long. V trimming: 6 bases; J trimming: 3 bases; junction bases outside the gene matches: 7. This CDR3 is CAIRGQLGDYGYTF. The DNA of the CDR3 is TGTGCCATCAGGGGACAGCTGGGAGACTATGGCTACACCTTC.

This clonotype was recorded at least ten times. This sequence joins TRBV2 and TRBJ1-5; TRBD1 might be the D (5 bases). Trimming took off 3 bases at V and 4 bases at J, with 7 bases between the two ends. The CDR3 sequence is 13 residues long. Germline values: CDR1 SNHLY, CDR2 FYNNEI. The CDR3 region is CASSDWGNQPQHF. The CDR3 nucleotides read TGTGCCAGCAGTGACTGGGGGAATCAGCCCCAGCATTTT. The full variable domain, in which reference TRBV2 and TRBJ1-5 provide the parts outside the CDR3, is EPEVTQTPSHQVTQMGQEVILRCVPISNHLYFYWYRQILGQKVEFLVSFYNNEISEKSEIFDDQFSVERPDGSNFTLKIRSTKLEDSAMYFCASSDWGNQPQHFGDGTRLSIL.

This clonotype occurred many times. The CDR3: CASSLGGQGAFSPLHF. The CDR3 coding sequence is TGTGCCAGCAGTTTGGGGGGACAGGGCGCTTTTTCACCCCTCCACTTT. The V call is TRBV12-3 or TRBV12-4, the J call TRBJ1-6; TRBD1 agrees at 9 bases. The CDR3 length is 16 residues. Losses at the gene ends were 3 bases for V and 9 bases for J; bases not matched to a gene: 9.

Ten or more counts support this clonotype. This chain connects TRBV11-1 to TRBJ1-1, with D maybe TRBD1 (6 bases). V was trimmed by 3 bases and J by 6 bases, leaving 11 bases between them. The CDR3 totals 13 residues. The germline CDR1 and CDR2 sequences are SGHAT and FQDESV (reference sequence). CDR3 region: CASSFDRTSEAFF. The DNA of the CDR3 is TGTGCCAGCAGCTTTGACAGGACCTCTGAAGCTTTCTTT.